The entry below gives a single TCR beta chain sequence along with its context. The data originate from a study of blood T cell repertoires in COVID-19. Trimming took off 1 base at V and 2 bases at J, with 12 bases between the two ends. The CDR3 spans 15 residues. Germline CDR1 is SGHDT and CDR2 is YYEEEE. Methods used by the authors: Reference gene primer amplification in the assay estimated nucleated cell counts. Repertoires were generated with immunoSEQ multiplex PCR, while TCRdb's copy carries only in-frame clones and drops some. Clonal size and the V and J genes are those of that table, whereas D and trimming came from the DNA. The sample consists of about 92,000 clones, more than 80% of them appearing once.

This TCR was sampled from a woman aged 70 to 79 with acute or convalescent COVID-19. V usage is TRBV5-6 and J usage is TRBJ1-2; a possible D gene is TRBD1 (5 bases). The sample taken for sequencing was peripheral blood. CDR3: CASSLLGRGNYGYTF. Here the CDR3 DNA reads TGTGCCAGCAGCTTGTTGGGGCGGGGCAACTATGGCTACACCTTC.